Listed here are 2 T cell receptor beta chains from one sample, sequenced in a study of T cells in tumors after PD-1 blockade. Clones were sequenced by immunoSEQ multiplex PCR, and TCRdb holds only the in-frame ones, with some missing. This table has about 59,000 clones, around 80% appearing once. The material sequenced was PBMCs, taken before anti-PD-1 treatment. The receptors stem from a human donor with basal cell carcinoma.

The chain couples TRBV5-4 to TRBJ1-2, with 11 bases that match TRBD1. J was trimmed by 1 base and V by 4 bases; bases with no gene match: 3. This CDR3 spans 15 amino acids. Germline assignment: CDR1 SGHNT and CDR2 YYREEE (reference sequence). CDR3 nucleotide sequence: TGTGCCAGCAGCACCGGGACAGGGGGTAACTATGGCTACACCTTC. The encoded protein is CASSTGTGGNYGYTF.

The rearrangement joins TRBV5-6 to TRBJ2-3; 9 nucleotides agree with TRBD2. With V trimmed by 3 bases and J by 0 bases, 11 bases remained unmatched. The CDR3 covers 18 residues. Germline V gives CDR1 SGHDT, CDR2 YYEEEE. CDR3 nucleotides: TGTGCCAGCAGCTGGGAAGTGACTAGCGGCACTAGCACAGATACGCAGTATTTT. The encoded protein is CASSWEVTSGTSTDTQYF.